This paragraph reports one T cell receptor beta chain. The antigen is unknown. Trimming shortened V by 7 bases and J by 0 bases, and 4 bases separated the two germline ends. The CDR3 spans 12 residues. In germline, CDR1 is MDHEN, CDR2 SYDVKM. The data were taken from a study of a mutant IDH1 vaccine in newly diagnosed glioma. Study-level background: Patients were started on vaccination 4-6 weeks after radiotherapy alone, or with temozolomide cycles. Study-level results: Whatever changes occurred in top peripheral T cell clonotypes seemed unrelated to pseudoprogression.

Data came from immunoSEQ multiplex PCR; TCRdb stores just in-frame clones and leaves some out. The sample lists approximately 45,000 clones; approximately 90% were seen once. The time point was: week 35, safety follow-up. Mutant IDH1 20-mer peptide, at 300 ug, made up each vaccine dose, with topical imiquimod. The clonotype originates from a woman in her thirties or forties with glioma. This chain connects TRBV28 to TRBJ1-5; D not resolved. The material sequenced was PBMCs, taken from a glioma patient whose treatment included an IDH1 peptide vaccine. CDR3 DNA: TGTGCCAGCACATATAGCAATCAGCCCCAGCATTTT. Protein: CASTYSNQPQHF. The full variable domain, rest sourced from reference TRBV28 and TRBJ1-5, is DVKVTQSSRYLVKRTGEKVFLECVQDMDHENMFWYRQDPGLGLRLIYFSYDVKMKEKGDIPEGYSVSREKKERFSLILESASTNQTSMYLCASTYSNQPQHFGDGTRLSIL.